The sequence of this T cell receptor beta chain was determined in a study of blood T cell repertoires in COVID-19. At the level of the study: The origin of the acute and convalescent COVID-19 samples was the United States, Italy and Spain.

With 0 bases removed from V and 5 bases from J, the gap between germline ends came to 8 bases. The CDR3 spans 14 residues. Germline assignment: CDR1 SGDLS and CDR2 YYNGEE. Here immunoSEQ multiplex PCR was the method, and the copy in TCRdb shows in-frame clones only, minus some. Seen here are more than 95,000 clones, around four fifths observed once, and the top ten hold around a quarter. The sample was peripheral blood. The chain employs TRBV9 and TRBJ2-2; D is unclear. The clonotype comes from a human donor in a cohort sampled during active COVID-19. The CDR3 DNA reads as TGTGCCAGCAGCGTAGCTGGGCAGACCGGGGAGCTGTTTTTT. It translates to CASSVAGQTGELFF.